A single T cell receptor beta chain is shown here with its context. Its antigen is currently unknown. The data derive from a study of cytomegalovirus exposure and HLA in healthy donors. Study summary: Unique TCRs numbering around 80 million, obtained from HLA-typed donors, made up an early data release.

Both 60 Vbeta primers and 13 Jbeta primers went into the PCR. The protocol was immunoSEQ multiplex PCR, while the TCRdb copy is restricted to in-frame clones and leaves out a portion. The sample shows around 130,000 clones, under 85% of them seen only once. CDR3 length: 15 residues. Germline CDR1 reads SGDLS; CDR2 reads YYNGEE. Trimming removed 0 bases from V and 4 bases from J; junction bases left unmatched: 4. Broader study findings: A later analysis, which compared TCR beta chains of equal frequency, found the HLA-associated ones more clonally expanded.

Material: PBMCs. The chain employs TRBV9 and TRBJ1-5, with TRBD1 matching 7 bases. The TCR originated in a woman aged 45-60 years in good health and CMV-seropositive. CDR3 in DNA: TGTGCCAGCAGCGTAGAGGGGGCGTTTAATCAGCCCCAGCATTTT. This encodes CASSVEGAFNQPQHF.